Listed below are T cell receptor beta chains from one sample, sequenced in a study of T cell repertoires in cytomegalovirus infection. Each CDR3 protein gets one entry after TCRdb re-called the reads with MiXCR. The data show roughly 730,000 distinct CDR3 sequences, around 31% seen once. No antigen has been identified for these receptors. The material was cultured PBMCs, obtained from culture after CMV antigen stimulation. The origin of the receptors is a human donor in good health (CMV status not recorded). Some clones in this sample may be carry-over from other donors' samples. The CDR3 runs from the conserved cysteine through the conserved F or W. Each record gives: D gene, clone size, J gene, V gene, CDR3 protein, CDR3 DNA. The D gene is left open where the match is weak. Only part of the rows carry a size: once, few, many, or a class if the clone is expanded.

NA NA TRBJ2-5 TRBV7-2 CASSLHVTGQETQYF TGTGCCAGCAGCTTACATGTGACAGGACAAGAGACCCAGTACTTC
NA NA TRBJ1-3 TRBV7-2 CASSLGRHRASGNTIYF TGTGCCAGCAGCTTAGGGAGGCACAGGGCCTCTGGAAACACCATATATTTT
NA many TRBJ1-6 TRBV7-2 CASSLGSYNSPLHF TGTGCCAGCAGCTTAGGCTCTTATAATTCACCCCTCCACTTT
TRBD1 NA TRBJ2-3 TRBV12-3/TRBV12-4 CASTAQGALTDTQYF TGTGCCAGCACCGCCCAGGGGGCCCTCACAGATACGCAGTATTTT
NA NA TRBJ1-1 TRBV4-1 CASRNANRNTEASF TGCGCCAGCAGGAACGCGAACAGGAACACTGAAGCTTCCTTT
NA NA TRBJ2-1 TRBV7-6 CASSLNPTISYNEQFF TGTGCCAGCAGCTTAAACCCCACAATCTCCTACAATGAGCAGTTCTTC
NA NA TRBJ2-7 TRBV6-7 CALNWAVAYEQYF TGTGCCTTAAACTGGGCAGTCGCCTACGAGCAGTACTTC
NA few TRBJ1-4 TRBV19 CASSEQVVGANEKLFF TGTGCCAGTAGCGAACAGGTCGTTGGAGCTAATGAAAAACTGTTTTTT
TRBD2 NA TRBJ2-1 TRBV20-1 CSASGGGYNEQLF TGCAGTGCTAGCGGGGGGGGGTACAATGAGCAGCTCTTC
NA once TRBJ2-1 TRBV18 CASSPTGTADNEQFF TGTGCCAGCTCACCGACCGGGACTGCGGACAATGAGCAGTTCTTC
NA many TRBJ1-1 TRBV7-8 CASSLIQTRTEAFF TGTGCCAGCAGCTTAATTCAGACAAGGACTGAAGCTTTCTTT
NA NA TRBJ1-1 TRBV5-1 CASSLSRGLNSEAFF TGCGCCAGCAGCTTGAGCCGGGGATTGAATTCTGAAGCTTTCTTT
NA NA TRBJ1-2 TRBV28 CASSNTDLYGYTF TGTGCCAGCAGTAATACAGATCTCTATGGCTACACCTTC
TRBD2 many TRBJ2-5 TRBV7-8 CASSQKPGLAFTQYF TGTGCCAGCAGCCAGAAACCGGGACTAGCTTTTACCCAGTACTTC
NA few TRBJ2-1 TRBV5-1 CASSSNRAGTEQFF TGCGCCAGCAGCTCTAACAGGGCCGGGACCGAGCAGTTCTTC
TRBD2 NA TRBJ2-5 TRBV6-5 CASSPWTSGQETQYF TGTGCCAGCAGCCCATGGACTAGCGGGCAAGAGACCCAGTACTTC
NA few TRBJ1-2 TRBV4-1 CASSQEGNGGGYGYTF TGCGCCAGCAGCCAAGAGGGCAACGGAGGAGGCTATGGCTACACCTTC
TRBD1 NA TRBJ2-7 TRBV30 CAWSEGGTGIHEQYF TGTGCCTGGAGTGAGGGGGGGACAGGGATCCACGAGCAGTACTTC
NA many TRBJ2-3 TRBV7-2 CASSLDPSTDTQYF TGTGCCAGCAGCTTGGACCCAAGCACAGATACGCAGTATTTT
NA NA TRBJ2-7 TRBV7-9 CASSSVGGWYEQYF TGTGCCAGCAGCTCCGTGGGGGGTTGGTACGAGCAGTACTTC
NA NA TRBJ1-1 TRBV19 CASSSIQGNTEAFF TGTGCCAGTAGTAGCATACAGGGGAACACTGAAGCTTTCTTT
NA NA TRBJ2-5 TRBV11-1 CASSLAGRPQETQYF TGTGCCAGCAGCTTGGCAGGGAGGCCCCAAGAGACCCAGTACTTC
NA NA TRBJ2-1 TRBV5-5 CASSPEDRSTPQFF TGTGCCAGCAGCCCAGAGGACCGATCAACCCCCCAGTTCTTC
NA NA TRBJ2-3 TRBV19 CASHSTVTDTQYF TGTGCCAGCCATTCGACAGTTACAGATACGCAGTATTTT
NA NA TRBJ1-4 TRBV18 CASSPLGINEKLFF TGTGCCAGCTCACCACTTGGCATTAATGAAAAACTGTTTTTT
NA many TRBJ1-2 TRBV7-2 CASSLDRFNYGYTF TGTGCCAGCAGCTTAGACAGATTTAACTATGGCTACACCTTC
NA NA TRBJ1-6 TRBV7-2 CASSFPGLYSPLHF TGTGCCAGCAGCTTTCCGGGCCTTTATTCACCCCTCCACTTT
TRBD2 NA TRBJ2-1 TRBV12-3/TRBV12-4 CASRPSGTPDEQFF TGTGCCAGCAGGCCGAGCGGGACTCCGGATGAGCAGTTCTTC
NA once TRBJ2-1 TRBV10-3 CAIGGGSLYNEQFF TGTGCCATCGGCGGTGGGAGTCTTTACAATGAGCAGTTCTTC
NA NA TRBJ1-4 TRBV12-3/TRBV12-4 CASSLMKSEKLFF TGTGCCAGCAGTTTAATGAAAAGTGAAAAACTGTTTTTT
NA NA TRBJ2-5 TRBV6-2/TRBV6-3 CASSRELVETQYF TGTGCCAGCAGCCGGGAGCTGGTCGAGACCCAGTACTTC
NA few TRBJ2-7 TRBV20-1 CSARVRGRPYEQYF TGCAGTGCTAGAGTCCGGGGGCGCCCCTACGAGCAGTACTTC
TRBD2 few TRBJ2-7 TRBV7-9 CASSSPRTSGRSSYEQYF TGTGCCAGCAGCTCTCCCAGGACTAGCGGGAGGAGCTCCTACGAGCAGTACTTC
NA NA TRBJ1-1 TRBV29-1 CSVGAGINTEAFF TGCAGCGTTGGGGCAGGGATTAACACTGAAGCTTTCTTT
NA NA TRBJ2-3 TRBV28 CASSFSGTPSTDTQYF TGTGCCAGCAGTTTTTCGGGTACCCCTAGCACAGATACGCAGTATTTT
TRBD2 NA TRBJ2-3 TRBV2 CASSSERDVLDTQYF TGTGCCAGCAGTTCGGAGCGGGATGTTCTCGATACGCAGTATTTT
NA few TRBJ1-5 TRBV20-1 CSATGTSNQPQHF TGCAGTGCTACTGGGACCAGCAATCAGCCCCAGCATTTT
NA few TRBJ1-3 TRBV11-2 CASSLDRLGGNTIYF TGTGCCAGCAGCTTAGATCGTCTAGGGGGAAACACCATATATTTT
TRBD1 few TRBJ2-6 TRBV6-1 CASSEMGTGGANVLTF TGTGCCAGCAGTGAAATGGGGACAGGTGGGGCCAACGTCCTGACTTTC
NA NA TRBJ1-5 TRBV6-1 CASSEVGLEDPQHF TGTGCCAGCAGTGAAGTGGGCCTCGAAGATCCCCAGCATTTT
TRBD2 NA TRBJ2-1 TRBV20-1 CSAPGGGYNEQFF TGCAGTGCTCCGGGGGGGGGGTACAATGAGCAGTTCTTC
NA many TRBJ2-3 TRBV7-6 CASSPVGASTDTQYF TGTGCCAGCAGCCCCGTGGGGGCAAGCACAGATACGCAGTATTTT
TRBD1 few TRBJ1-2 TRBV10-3 CAISGTGKGYTF TGTGCCATCAGTGGGACAGGGAAGGGCTACACCTTC
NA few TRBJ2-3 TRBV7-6 CASSLASASTDTQYF TGTGCCAGCAGCTTAGCGTCCGCTAGCACAGATACGCAGTATTTT
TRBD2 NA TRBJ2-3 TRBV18 CASSPRAGGTDTQYF TGTGCCAGCTCACCTCGGGCGGGGGGCACAGATACGCAGTATTTT
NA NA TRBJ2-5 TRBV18 CASSPRQSGAETQYF TGTGCCAGCTCACCTCGGCAGTCAGGAGCTGAGACCCAGTACTTC
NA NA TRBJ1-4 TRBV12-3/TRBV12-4 CASSLGEAKLFF TGTGCCAGCAGCCTGGGGGAGGCCAAACTGTTTTTT